This T cell receptor beta chain appears in the sequencing data of a study of cytomegalovirus exposure and HLA in healthy donors. Overall study results and limits: At a 0.05 false discovery rate, a later analysis found around 15,000 TCR beta sequences to be associated with HLA alleles. In a later analysis, DRB1 alleles had the most associated TCRs; HLA-C alleles the fewest. Most TCR beta V segments were productive about 87% or about 30% of the time in an earlier analysis. Researchers had no immune exposure information except CMV serostatus available.

PCR primers comprised 60 Vbeta and 13 Jbeta primers. Libraries were prepared by immunoSEQ multiplex PCR; TCRdb keeps only in-frame clonotypes and omits some of them. The table lists 170,000 or so clones, over 80% of them singletons. Comment on this clone: As yet, its antigen is unknown.

The germline V gene encodes CDR1 SGHTA and CDR2 FQGTGA. V shed 5 bases and J 6 bases; nucleotides not matched to a gene: 7. The CDR3 has 15 residues. The chain recombines TRBV7-3 with TRBJ2-1; 10 nucleotides agree with TRBD2. The source material was PBMCs. The source of this sequence is a man aged 50 to 60 in good health and CMV-seronegative. This chain's CDR3 is CASSTRLAGLNEQFF. DNA for the CDR3: TGTGCCAGCAGCACCCGACTAGCGGGTCTCAATGAGCAGTTCTTC.